This TCR beta chain was found in a study of blood T cells in healthy people across ages. The study, taken as a whole, reports: Relative to aged donors, long-lived donors carried more naive CD4+ cells and displayed higher diversity.

This CDR3 contains 14 residues. Germline V gives CDR1 SQVTM, CDR2 ANQGSEA. V gave up 6 bases and J gave up 0 bases, with 15 bases separating them. A word on this clonotype: Its antigen is currently unknown.

Investigators took about 10 milliliters of peripheral blood from every donor. PBMCs were isolated at a quantity of at least 6.5 million per sample. Next came a second PCR, run for roughly 6 to 11 cycles, which used a sample-barcoded 5' primer along with a J-beta primer mix. The authors tagged each cDNA molecule using a template-switch adaptor with 12 random nucleotides. Each CDR3 protein gets one entry after TCRdb re-called the 5' RACE reads with MiXCR. The sample records hundreds of thousands of distinct CDR3 sequences, around 26% being singletons. The sequencing sample was made of blood. The clonotype originates from an elderly woman in good health. V and J are TRBV29-1 and TRBJ2-7; weak D call: TRBD2 (6 bases). In DNA, the CDR3 is TGCAGCGTGGGCCCGGGAGCCCTCTCCTACGAGCAGTACTTC. Its translation: CSVGPGALSYEQYF.